What follows describes a single T cell receptor (beta chain). Adults of Caucasian background living in Nashville, Tennessee made up all donors. This CDR3 has 15 residues. The data are from a study of shared clonotypes between healthy human individuals. The wider study: The donor group consisted of a couple of women and three men, aged 18 to 49.

Sequencing used immunoSEQ multiplex PCR; TCRdb keeps in-frame clones, though not all of them. The data hold around 2.3 million clones, with around 95% observed a single time. The chain recombines TRBV21-1 with TRBJ2-3; the tabulated D call, TRBD2, remains unverified against the DNA. TRBV21-1 is marked as a pseudogene. The sequencing input was naive CD4+ T cells sorted from blood. Noted subset: CD45RA+ positively selected. This TCR came from a man between 18 and 35 years old in good health. DNA of the CDR3: TGTGCCAGCAGTGAAGCGGCAGTTAGCACAGATACGCAGTATTTT. As protein: CASSEAAVSTDTQYF.